Below, 8 T cell receptor beta chains from the same sample are listed, as sequenced in a study of T-cell reconstitution after alpha-beta-depleted transplantation in children. Preparing the TCRbeta library involved the use of unique molecular identifiers. TCRdb itself ran the PCR reads through MiXCR, one entry per CDR3 protein. The data contain hundreds of thousands of distinct CDR3 sequences, approximately 12% of them singletons. The source material was PBMCs from the stem cell graft donor, sampled from the stem cell graft. The source of these receptors is a human donor who donated a stem cell graft to a child with acute lymphoblastic leukemia.

Ten or more counts support this clonotype. The rearrangement links TRBV5-1 to TRBJ2-7, with TRBD1 matching 10 bases. V was clipped by 0 bases and J by 3 bases; unmatched bases: 12. The germline gives CDR1 SGHRS, CDR2 YFSETQ. The CDR3 consists of 18 residues. CDR3 loop: CASSLVLPGTGAFYEQYF. The CDR3 DNA reads as TGCGCCAGCAGCTTGGTTCTACCTGGGACAGGGGCTTTCTACGAGCAGTACTTC.

The genes are TRBV11-2 and TRBJ1-1; TRBD1 is a possible D gene (6 bases). Trimming pared 0 bases from V and 5 bases from J, leaving 13 bases between. CDR1 and CDR2 from the germline V gene are SGHAT and FQNNGV. The length of the CDR3 is 15 residues. The CDR3 nucleotides read TGTGCCAGCAGCTTAGAGGGGGGGGCGAGTACTGAAGCTTTCTTT. Amino acids: CASSLEGGASTEAFF.

The genes are TRBV5-1 and TRBJ2-5; D uncertain. V lost 0 bases, J lost 5 bases, and 14 bases lay in between. The length of the CDR3 is 15 residues. Germline loops: CDR1 SGHRS, CDR2 YFSETQ. CDR3 sequence reads: CASSLDTGKGETQYF. DNA of the CDR3: TGCGCCAGCAGCTTGGACACTGGCAAAGGGGAGACCCAGTACTTC.

This chain uses TRBV28 with TRBJ1-2; D is perhaps TRBD1 (5 bases). This CDR3 contains 12 residues. V was clipped by 11 bases and J by 2 bases, with 12 bases between them. Germline values: CDR1 MDHEN, CDR2 SYDVKM. The CDR3 nucleotides read TGTGCCGGACACCGGCGAAACTATGGCTACACCTTC. Protein product: CAGHRRNYGYTF.

This clonotype was recorded many times. The chain is built from TRBV7-2 and TRBJ2-7, with 12 bases aligning to TRBD2. The V segment lost 3 bases and the J segment 5 bases; nucleotides outside the gene matches: 8. Per germline, CDR1 SGHTA and CDR2 FQGNSA. The CDR3 totals 16 residues. The CDR3 DNA reads as TGTGCCAGCAGCTTGTTCCCTAGCGGGAGGGCCAACGAGCAGTACTTC. Translated, it gives CASSLFPSGRANEQYF.

This clonotype showed up just a few times. The chain joins TRBV23-1 to TRBJ2-6, with D perhaps TRBD1 (5 bases). TRBV23-1 is labeled an ORF, and its function is uncertain. Deletions cut 0 bases from V and 0 bases from J, with 12 bases between. The CDR3 runs to 18 residues. CDR3 nucleotides: TGCGCCAGCAGTCAATCGAAGGGGATAGACTCTGGGGCCAACGTCCTGACTTTC. It yields the protein CASSQSKGIDSGANVLTF.

This clonotype was seen many times. The J gene is TRBJ2-7, the V gene TRBV27, with D uncertain. Trimming shortened V by 2 bases and J by 5 bases, and 16 bases separated the two germline ends. In germline, CDR1 is MNHEY, CDR2 SMNVEV (reference sequence). The CDR3 has 15 amino acids. DNA of the CDR3: TGTGCCAGCAGTTTAGGTGGAACGGCTTTTGACGAGCAGTACTTC. The encoded protein is CASSLGGTAFDEQYF.

This clonotype has a handful of counts. The gene calls are TRBV12-3 or TRBV12-4 and TRBJ2-3, with 8 nucleotides matching TRBD1. CDR3 size: 17 residues. V lost 4 bases and J lost 4; bases outside the gene matches: 13. The CDR3 sequence is CASSSYKTGVLSDTQYF. The CDR3 nucleotides are TGTGCCAGCAGTTCATATAAGACAGGGGTTTTGTCAGATACGCAGTATTTT.